The 16 T cell receptor beta chains in this list originate from one sample, sequenced in a study of blood T cells in healthy people across ages (dated by TCRdb to about 2015). Preparation of the library involved 5' RACE. For sequencing, an Illumina HiSeq 2500 was employed. A second about 7 to 11 cycle PCR used a sample-barcoded 5' primer and a J-beta primer mix. TCRdb's own reprocessing of the public reads used fastp at Q25 and MiXCR and kept productive beta chains. For every CDR3 protein sequence, its rows merge into one entry that carries the most common genes and DNA. The sample includes fewer than 950,000 distinct CDR3 sequences, with about 53% observed a single time. The ten largest clones capture approximately 40% of the sample. Material: blood. The receptors shown here come from a man older than 75 in good health.

This clonotype has ten or more counts. The V call is TRBV20-1, the J call TRBJ2-1; 11 nucleotides align to TRBD2. The CDR3 is 15 residues long. Per germline, CDR1 DFQATT and CDR2 SNEGSKA (reference sequence). After removal of 3 bases from V and 6 bases from J, the junction contained 7 bases not matched to a gene. CDR3 DNA: TGCAGTGCTAGGGGCCTAGCGGGAGGAATCAATGAGCAGTTCTTC. Protein: CSARGLAGGINEQFF.

The J gene is TRBJ2-7, the V gene TRBV9, with a tentative D call TRBD2 (5 bases). Trimming removed 0 bases at V and 7 bases at J, with 14 bases between. This CDR3 region has 14 residues. Germline values: CDR1 SGDLS, CDR2 YYNGEE. The CDR3 loop reads CASSVARTYNEQYF. The CDR3 DNA sequence: TGTGCCAGCAGCGTAGCACGGACTTACAATGAGCAGTACTTC.

The CDR3 region is CASSLAVGASYNEQFF. In nucleotides, the CDR3 is TGTGCCAGCAGCTTAGCGGTGGGCGCTTCCTACAATGAGCAGTTCTTC. V and J are TRBV7-9 and TRBJ2-1; D gene unclear. CDR1 and CDR2 (germline): SEHNR, FQNEAQ (reference sequence). This CDR3 spans 16 amino acids. Trimming pared 0 bases from V and 1 base from J, leaving 10 bases between.

This chain's CDR3 is CASSAGVAGGQETQYF. For the CDR3, the DNA is TGTGCCAGCAGCGCAGGGGTAGCGGGAGGACAAGAGACCCAGTACTTC. The chain joins TRBV7-2 to TRBJ2-5; 10 bases match TRBD2. The CDR3 extends over 16 amino acids. Looked up from germline, CDR1 is SGHTA and CDR2 is FQGNSA. Germline trimming cut 5 bases from V and 2 bases from J; bases unmatched to any gene: 8.

This sequence joins TRBV5-1 and TRBJ1-1; D is perhaps TRBD1 (5 bases). Trimming stripped 3 bases from V and 1 base from J, with 10 bases between. This CDR3 has 14 amino acids. Germline V gene sequence: CDR1 SGHRS, CDR2 YFSETQ. The CDR3 loop reads CASSYQGQNTEAFF. CDR3 coding DNA: TGCGCCAGCAGCTACCAAGGACAGAACACTGAAGCTTTCTTT.

V usage is TRBV11-3 and J usage is TRBJ2-4; D may be TRBD2 (6 bases). Germline assignment: CDR1 SGHNT and CDR2 YENEEA. Trimming left V 1 base short and J 13 bases short, with 26 bases between. This CDR3 spans 17 amino acids. This chain's CDR3 is CASSLGRRGSSYNEQYF. The DNA of the CDR3 is TGTGCCAGCAGCTTAGGACGGCGGGGCAGCTCCTACAATGAGCAGTACTTC. Looking up the rest from reference TRBV11-3 and TRBJ2-4 gives the full variable domain: EAGVVQSPRYKIIEKKQPVAFWCNPISGHNTLYWYLQNLGQGPELLIRYENEEAVDDSQLPKDRFSAERLKGVDSTLKIQPAELGDSAVYLCASSLGRRGSSYNEQYFGAGTRLSVL.

The genes are TRBV20-1 and TRBJ2-7, with 9 nucleotides matching TRBD2. With V trimmed by 0 bases and J by 4 bases, 10 bases remained unmatched. Per germline, CDR1 DFQATT and CDR2 SNEGSKA (reference sequence). This CDR3 is built from 16 residues. DNA for the CDR3: TGCAGTGCTAGAGATGGAGCTAGCGGGATGGTTTACGAGCAGTACTTC. Protein: CSARDGASGMVYEQYF.

V usage is TRBV29-1 and J usage is TRBJ1-5, with no clear D. Germline V gene sequence: CDR1 SQVTM, CDR2 ANQGSEA. The CDR3 has 13 residues. The CDR3 protein is CDAYGRLNQPQHF. DNA for the CDR3: TGCGACGCATATGGCAGGCTTAATCAGCCCCAGCATTTT.

The chain carries TRBV10-3 and TRBJ2-6; D may be TRBD1 or TRBD2 (5 bases each). Trimming removed 0 bases from V and 0 bases from J, with 12 bases in between. CDR1 ENHRY and CDR2 SYGVKD come from the germline V gene. The CDR3 totals 18 residues. CDR3 bases: TGTGCCATCAGTGAGTCCTGGGGGATCGTCTCTGGGGCCAACGTCCTGACTTTC. Its protein product is CAISESWGIVSGANVLTF.

This clonotype was seen more than once but under ten times. The chain has TRBV27 and TRBJ2-5; TRBD2 matches 12 bases. With V trimmed by 4 bases and J by 0 bases, 9 bases remained unmatched. This CDR3 spans 18 amino acids. CDR1 is MNHEY and CDR2 is SMNVEV in the germline V gene (reference sequence). The CDR3 DNA follows: TGTGCCAGCAGTTCAGCCTTTACTAGCGGGAGGCACCAAGAGACCCAGTACTTC. It translates to CASSSAFTSGRHQETQYF.

This clonotype was seen a few times. V usage is TRBV6-1 and J usage is TRBJ2-7; no firm D call. V shed 4 bases and J shed 1 base, with 8 bases lying between them. This CDR3 is 13 amino acids long. Looked up from germline, CDR1 is MNHNS and CDR2 is SASEGT. CDR3 in amino acids: CASSVVSSYEQYF. As DNA, the CDR3 is TGTGCCAGCAGTGTCGTCAGTTCCTACGAGCAGTACTTC.

About this clonotype itself: It may be a read error: a sequence one base away is much more abundant. This chain links TRBV24-1 with TRBJ2-1, with D unresolved. The J call may not be correct, given that the DNA end is closer to TRBJ2-7. The germline V gene encodes CDR1 KGHDR and CDR2 SFDVKD. CDR3 size: 16 residues. CDR3 sequence (DNA): TGTGCCACCAGGGACCCCAAGGGCGGAGCGTACAATGAGCAGTACTTC. Amino acid sequence: CATRDPKGGAYNEQYF.

This clonotype was detected a few times. The rearrangement links TRBV7-2 to TRBJ1-2; D remains ambiguous. V gave up 4 bases and J gave up 2 bases, with 8 bases separating them. The length of the CDR3 is 13 residues. CDR1 is SGHTA and CDR2 is FQGNSA in the germline V gene. CDR3: CASSSQENYGYTF. The CDR3 region has the DNA TGTGCCAGCAGCTCGCAGGAAAACTATGGCTACACCTTC. Full variable domain (outside the CDR3, taken from reference TRBV7-2 and TRBJ1-2): GAGVSQSPSNKVTEKGKDVELRCDPISGHTALYWYRQSLGQGLEFLIYFQGNSAPDKSGLPSDRFSAERTGGSVSTLTIQRTQQEDSAVYLCASSSQENYGYTFGSGTRLTVV.

This clonotype was recorded a few times. The rearrangement links TRBV25-1 to TRBJ2-7; D remains ambiguous. Germline CDR1 reads MGHDK; CDR2 reads SYGVNS. The CDR3 length is 15 residues. V lost 5 bases to trimming and J lost 4 bases, with 18 bases between them. CDR3 sequence (DNA): TGTGCCAGCAGTTCACACGTTGAGGTCTATTACGAGCAGTACTTC. Protein sequence: CASSSHVEVYYEQYF.

This clonotype has just a few counts. The chain recombines TRBV27 with TRBJ2-3; D is undetermined. This CDR3 region has 14 residues. Trimming cost V 6 bases and J 2 bases, with 12 bases left between them. Germline-derived CDR1 and CDR2 are MNHEY and SMNVEV (reference sequence). CDR3 DNA: TGTGCCAGCAGGCTAGGGCTTACCACAGATACGCAGTATTTT. Protein product: CASRLGLTTDTQYF.

CDR3 protein: CASSPPPGQTYNEQFF. The CDR3 DNA reads as TGTGCCAGCAGTCCTCCGCCGGGACAGACCTACAATGAGCAGTTCTTC. V usage is TRBV12-3 or TRBV12-4 and J usage is TRBJ2-1, with 7 bases lining up with TRBD1. The CDR3 has 16 amino acids. With 5 bases clipped from V and 2 bases from J, the junction kept 9 bases outside the gene matches.